Listed below are T cell receptor beta chains from one sample, sequenced in a study of identical twins. A single record per CDR3 protein comes from TCRdb applying MiXCR to the 5' RACE reads. The table records around 1.7 million distinct CDR3 sequences, about 32% of them present only once. Material: cord blood. Every receptor here comes from a newborn girl in good health. The CDR3 runs from the conserved cysteine through the conserved F or W. A D gene is named only where the DNA matches it firmly. The size of a clone is reported for some rows only, either as once, few or many, or as a class for expanded clones.

clone size: many
D gene: NA
V gene: TRBV5-1
J gene: TRBJ2-7
CDR3 DNA: TGCGCCAGCAGCTTGGATTCCTCCTCCACCTACGAGCAGTACTTC
CDR3 protein: CASSLDSSSTYEQYF

clone size: NA
D gene: NA
V gene: TRBV10-1
J gene: TRBJ2-1
CDR3 DNA: TGCGCCAGCGCGAACACTATCTCCTACAATGAGCAGTTCTTC
CDR3 protein: CASANTISYNEQFF

clone size: NA
D gene: NA
V gene: TRBV6-6
J gene: TRBJ1-1
CDR3 DNA: TGTGCCAGCAGTTACGGGATGGTATCCACTGAAGCTTTCTTT
CDR3 protein: CASSYGMVSTEAFF

clone size: NA
D gene: TRBD1
V gene: TRBV9
J gene: TRBJ2-7
CDR3 DNA: TGTGCCAGCACCCCATCTCGGGTTACAGGGGTCAACTACGAGCAGTACTTC
CDR3 protein: CASTPSRVTGVNYEQYF

clone size: few
D gene: NA
V gene: TRBV20-1
J gene: TRBJ2-1
CDR3 DNA: TGCAGTGCTAGTCTCCTAGCCCAGTTCTTC
CDR3 protein: CSASLLAQFF

clone size: NA
D gene: NA
V gene: TRBV20-1
J gene: TRBJ2-2
CDR3 DNA: TGCAGTGGGGGGGCCTTAGGGGGGGAGCTGTTTTTT
CDR3 protein: CSGGALGGELFF

clone size: NA
D gene: NA
V gene: TRBV29-1
J gene: TRBJ1-2
CDR3 DNA: TGCAGCGTTGAAGGGACGTCTCTGGGATATGACTACACCTTC
CDR3 protein: CSVEGTSLGYDYTF

clone size: few
D gene: TRBD1
V gene: TRBV29-1
J gene: TRBJ2-7
CDR3 DNA: TGCAGCGTTGGTGGGATCCGGGACAGGACCTCCTACGAGCAGTACTTC
CDR3 protein: CSVGGIRDRTSYEQYF

clone size: NA
D gene: TRBD2
V gene: TRBV3-1
J gene: TRBJ2-7
CDR3 DNA: TGTGCCAGCAGCCAAGTAGCTAGCGGGATTGGGTACGAGCAGTACTTC
CDR3 protein: CASSQVASGIGYEQYF

clone size: NA
D gene: TRBD1
V gene: TRBV12-3/TRBV12-4
J gene: TRBJ1-1
CDR3 DNA: TGTGCCAGCAGCTCCGGACAGGGCGGGTGGTACGCTGAAGCTTTCTTT
CDR3 protein: CASSSGQGGWYAEAFF

clone size: few
D gene: TRBD1
V gene: TRBV29-1
J gene: TRBJ2-3
CDR3 DNA: TGCAGCGTTGCAAGGACAGGGGGCACAGATACGCAGTATTTT
CDR3 protein: CSVARTGGTDTQYF

clone size: NA
D gene: NA
V gene: TRBV20-1
J gene: TRBJ2-5
CDR3 DNA: TGCAGTGCTAGTCCGGGCATATTAAATGAGCAGTACTTC
CDR3 protein: CSASPGILNEQYF

clone size: NA
D gene: NA
V gene: TRBV11-2
J gene: TRBJ2-7
CDR3 DNA: TGTGCCAGCAGCTTAGATGGCAGGGTGGACGAGCAGTACTTC
CDR3 protein: CASSLDGRVDEQYF

clone size: few
D gene: NA
V gene: TRBV12-3/TRBV12-4
J gene: TRBJ1-1
CDR3 DNA: TGTGCCAGCAGTTTAATTTCAGGGACTGAAGCTTTCTTT
CDR3 protein: CASSLISGTEAFF

clone size: few
D gene: NA
V gene: TRBV25-1
J gene: TRBJ2-7
CDR3 DNA: TGTGCCAGCAGTGACCCGGGTCAGGGAACCTACGAGCAGTACTTC
CDR3 protein: CASSDPGQGTYEQYF

clone size: few
D gene: NA
V gene: TRBV9
J gene: TRBJ2-3
CDR3 DNA: TGTGCCAGCAGCGTAGCGGGTACGCAGTATTTT
CDR3 protein: CASSVAGTQYF

clone size: few
D gene: NA
V gene: TRBV20-1
J gene: TRBJ2-1
CDR3 DNA: TGCAGTGCGCCGCTACCGGGAATCTACAATGAGCAGTTCTTC
CDR3 protein: CSAPLPGIYNEQFF

clone size: few
D gene: TRBD2
V gene: TRBV9
J gene: TRBJ2-2
CDR3 DNA: TGTGCCAGCAGCGTAGAAGAGGCTAGCGGAGACACCGGGGAGCTGTTTTTT
CDR3 protein: CASSVEEASGDTGELFF

clone size: once
D gene: NA
V gene: TRBV4-2
J gene: TRBJ2-1
CDR3 DNA: TGTGCCAGCAGCCAGCCCGGGACTCACAATGAGCAGGTCTTC
CDR3 protein: CASSQPGTHNEQVF

clone size: NA
D gene: NA
V gene: TRBV23-1
J gene: TRBJ2-7
CDR3 DNA: TGCGCCAGCAGTTCCGGGAAGGGGGACGAGCAGTACTTC
CDR3 protein: CASSSGKGDEQYF

clone size: NA
D gene: TRBD2
V gene: TRBV29-1
J gene: TRBJ2-5
CDR3 DNA: TGCAGCGCCGACCACCTTGCGGGAGTACCTCTCGATGAGCAGTACTTC
CDR3 protein: CSADHLAGVPLDEQYF

clone size: few
D gene: NA
V gene: TRBV15
J gene: TRBJ2-5
CDR3 DNA: TGTGCCACCAGCAGAGTGGGCAGTCAAGAGACCCAGTACTTC
CDR3 protein: CATSRVGSQETQYF

clone size: NA
D gene: NA
V gene: TRBV7-9
J gene: TRBJ1-2
CDR3 DNA: TGTGCCAGCAGCTTCATAAGGGCAGGGTCAGGCTATGGCTACACCTTC
CDR3 protein: CASSFIRAGSGYGYTF

clone size: few
D gene: TRBD2
V gene: TRBV7-9
J gene: TRBJ2-1
CDR3 DNA: TGTGCCAGCAGCCGCTCTAGCGGGAGAAATGAGCAGTTCTTC
CDR3 protein: CASSRSSGRNEQFF

clone size: NA
D gene: NA
V gene: TRBV5-1
J gene: TRBJ2-5
CDR3 DNA: TGCGCCAGCAGCTTGGAAAGGGTCCAGTACTTC
CDR3 protein: CASSLERVQYF

clone size: NA
D gene: NA
V gene: TRBV28
J gene: TRBJ2-1
CDR3 DNA: TGTGCCAGCTTCCGGGGGCCGTACAATGAGCAGTTCTTC
CDR3 protein: CASFRGPYNEQFF

clone size: NA
D gene: TRBD1
V gene: TRBV4-2
J gene: TRBJ2-1
CDR3 DNA: TGTGCCAGCAGCCAAGAGGACAGGGGGGGTAGTGAGCAGTTCTTC
CDR3 protein: CASSQEDRGGSEQFF

clone size: few
D gene: TRBD1
V gene: TRBV5-1
J gene: TRBJ2-7
CDR3 DNA: TGCGCCAGCAGCCCGCGGACAGGGGAAAACGAGCAGTACTTC
CDR3 protein: CASSPRTGENEQYF